A single sample is the source of the 8 T cell receptor beta chains below, sequenced in a study of cytomegalovirus exposure and HLA in healthy donors. The PCR employed 60 Vbeta primers together with 13 Jbeta primers. Sequenced by immunoSEQ multiplex PCR; TCRdb stores in-frame clones only, minus some. The table includes roughly 170,000 clones, approximately 84% detected once. Sequenced sample: PBMCs. The receptors were gathered from a man younger than 30 in good health and CMV-seronegative.

The V gene is TRBV7-3, the J gene TRBJ2-3; D call uncertain. From germline, CDR1 is SGHTA and CDR2 FQGTGA. The CDR3 sequence is 13 residues long. V shed 2 bases and J shed 6 bases, with 9 bases lying between them. For the CDR3, the DNA is TGTGCCAGCAGCTTATTTATGTCTGATACGCAGTATTTT. Amino acid sequence: CASSLFMSDTQYF.

J is TRBJ2-7 and V is TRBV5-1; 8 bases agree with TRBD1. This CDR3 is built from 17 residues. With 0 bases clipped from V and 2 bases from J, the junction kept 10 bases outside the gene matches. Germline loops: CDR1 SGHRS, CDR2 YFSETQ. CDR3 coding DNA: TGCGCCAGCAGCTTGGGGGTCGGGACAGGATTCCCCTACGAGCAGTACTTC. This encodes CASSLGVGTGFPYEQYF.

The chain joins TRBV5-6 to TRBJ1-1; TRBD1 agrees at 8 bases. After removal of 7 bases from V and 0 bases from J, the junction contained 8 bases not matched to a gene. The CDR3 consists of 15 residues. Per germline, CDR1 SGHDT and CDR2 YYEEEE. The CDR3 DNA is TGTGCCAGCGTGAAGGACAGGGTGATGAACACTGAAGCTTTCTTT. Translating gives CASVKDRVMNTEAFF.

The V gene is TRBV2, the J gene TRBJ2-1; D might be TRBD2 (8 bases). CDR1 is SNHLY and CDR2 is FYNNEI in the germline V gene. Trimming removed 10 bases from V and 16 bases from J, with 20 bases in between. The CDR3 runs 11 residues. DNA for the CDR3: TGTGCCACTTCCGGGGGGGACAGTATCTTCTTC. Translated: CATSGGDSIFF.

The gene calls are TRBV5-1 and TRBJ1-4; a possible D gene is TRBD1 (6 bases). The CDR3 spans 14 residues. V was cut by 0 bases and J by 8 bases, with 11 bases left in between. Germline V gene data show CDR1 as SGHRS and CDR2 as YFSETQ. CDR3 bases: TGCGCCAGCAGCTTGGCAGGGGCGCAAGAAAAACTGTTTTTT. Protein sequence: CASSLAGAQEKLFF.

The rearrangement links TRBV28 to TRBJ2-5, with D hard to call. Germline V gene data show CDR1 as MDHEN and CDR2 as SYDVKM. The V gene lost 5 bases and the J gene lost 1 base, with 8 bases spanning the gap. The CDR3 runs 13 residues. This CDR3 is CASSPDTQETQYF. The CDR3 nucleotides read TGTGCCAGCAGTCCTGACACCCAAGAGACCCAGTACTTC.

The gene calls are TRBV28 and TRBJ1-3; D gene ambiguous. Germline V gene sequence: CDR1 MDHEN, CDR2 SYDVKM. Deletions cut 5 bases from V and 8 bases from J, with 13 bases between. The CDR3 sequence is 13 residues long. The CDR3 region has the DNA TGTGCCAGCAGTAGAAGAGGAGAACACACCATATATTTT. Its protein is CASSRRGEHTIYF.

The table lists this clone with a few counts. The rearrangement joins TRBV7-8 to TRBJ1-4, with 9 bases identical to TRBD1. Germline V CDR1 and CDR2: SGHVS, FQNEAQ. This CDR3 spans 15 amino acids. V gave up 5 bases and J gave up 10 bases; unmatched junction bases: 11. Written as DNA, the CDR3 is TGTGCCAGCAGCACTCGACAGGGGGACCTAGGAAAACTGTTTTTT. Amino acids: CASSTRQGDLGKLFF.